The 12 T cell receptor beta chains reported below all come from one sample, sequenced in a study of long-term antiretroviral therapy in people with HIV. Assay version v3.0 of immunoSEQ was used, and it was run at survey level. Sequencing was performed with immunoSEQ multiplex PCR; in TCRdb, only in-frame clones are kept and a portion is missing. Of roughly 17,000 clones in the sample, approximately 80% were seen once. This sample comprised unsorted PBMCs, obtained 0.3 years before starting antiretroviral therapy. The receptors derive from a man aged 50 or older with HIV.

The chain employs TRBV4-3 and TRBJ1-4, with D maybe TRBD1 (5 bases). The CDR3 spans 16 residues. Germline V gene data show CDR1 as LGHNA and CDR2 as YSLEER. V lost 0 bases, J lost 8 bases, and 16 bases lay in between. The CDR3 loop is CASSQEGSGTGEKLFF. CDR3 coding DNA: TGCGCCAGCAGCCAAGAGGGGTCAGGGACTGGCGAAAAACTGTTTTTT.

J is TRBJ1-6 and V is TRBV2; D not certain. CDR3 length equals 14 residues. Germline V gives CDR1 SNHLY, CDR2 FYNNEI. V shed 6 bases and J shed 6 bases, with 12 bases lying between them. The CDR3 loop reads CASRGWAANSPLHF. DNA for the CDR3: TGTGCCAGCAGGGGGTGGGCGGCTAATTCACCCCTCCACTTT.

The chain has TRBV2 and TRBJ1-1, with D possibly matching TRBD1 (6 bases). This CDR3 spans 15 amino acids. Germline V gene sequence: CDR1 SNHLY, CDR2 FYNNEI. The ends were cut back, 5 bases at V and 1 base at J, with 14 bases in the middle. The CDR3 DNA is TGTGCCAGCAGTCCTGACAGGCTTCGGAACACTGAAGCTTTCTTT. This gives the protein CASSPDRLRNTEAFF.

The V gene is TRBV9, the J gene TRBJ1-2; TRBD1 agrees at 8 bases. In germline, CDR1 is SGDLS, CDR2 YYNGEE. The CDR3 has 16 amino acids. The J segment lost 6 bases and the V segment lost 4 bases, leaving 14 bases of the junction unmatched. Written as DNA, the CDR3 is TGTGCCAGCAGCCCTTTCCCGGGACAGGAGTCAGATGGCTACACCTTC. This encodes CASSPFPGQESDGYTF.

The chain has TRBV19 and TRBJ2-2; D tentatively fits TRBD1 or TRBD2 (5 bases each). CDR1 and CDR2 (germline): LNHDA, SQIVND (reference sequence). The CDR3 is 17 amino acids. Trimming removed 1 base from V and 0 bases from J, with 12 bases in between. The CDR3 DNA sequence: TGTGCCAGTAGTATAGGGGGCCGGGGTGCGAACACCGGGGAGCTGTTTTTT. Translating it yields CASSIGGRGANTGELFF.

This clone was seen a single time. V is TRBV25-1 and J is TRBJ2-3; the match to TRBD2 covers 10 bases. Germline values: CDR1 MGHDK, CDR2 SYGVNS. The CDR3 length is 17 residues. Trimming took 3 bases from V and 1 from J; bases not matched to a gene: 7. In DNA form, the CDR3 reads TGTGCCAGCAGTGATTGGCTAGCGGGAGATGGCACAGATACGCAGTATTTT. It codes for CASSDWLAGDGTDTQYF.

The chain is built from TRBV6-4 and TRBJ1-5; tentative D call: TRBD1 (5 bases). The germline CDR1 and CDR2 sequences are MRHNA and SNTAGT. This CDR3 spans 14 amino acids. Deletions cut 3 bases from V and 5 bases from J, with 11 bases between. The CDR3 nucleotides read TGTGCCAGCAGTGAGGATTCGGGGGATCAGCCCCAGCATTTT. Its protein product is CASSEDSGDQPQHF.

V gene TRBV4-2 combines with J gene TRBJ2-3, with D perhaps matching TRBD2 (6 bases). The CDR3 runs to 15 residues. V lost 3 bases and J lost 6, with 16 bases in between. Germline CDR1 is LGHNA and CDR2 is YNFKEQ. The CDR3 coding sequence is TGTGCCAGCAGCCAGACGCTCGGGAGCGACGATACGCAGTATTTT. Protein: CASSQTLGSDDTQYF.

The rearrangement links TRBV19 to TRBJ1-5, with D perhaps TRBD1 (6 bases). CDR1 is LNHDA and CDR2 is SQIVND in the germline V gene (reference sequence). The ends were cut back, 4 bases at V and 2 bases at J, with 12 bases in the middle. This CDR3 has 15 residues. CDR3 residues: CASSTKQGGNQPQHF. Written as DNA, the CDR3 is TGTGCCAGTAGTACCAAACAGGGAGGCAATCAGCCCCAGCATTTT.

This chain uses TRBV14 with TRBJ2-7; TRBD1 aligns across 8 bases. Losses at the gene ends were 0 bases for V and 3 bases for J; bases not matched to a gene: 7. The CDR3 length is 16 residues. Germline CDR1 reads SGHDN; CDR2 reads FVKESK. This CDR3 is CASSQEGTGSFYEQYF. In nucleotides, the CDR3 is TGTGCCAGCAGCCAAGAAGGGACAGGTTCGTTCTACGAGCAGTACTTC.

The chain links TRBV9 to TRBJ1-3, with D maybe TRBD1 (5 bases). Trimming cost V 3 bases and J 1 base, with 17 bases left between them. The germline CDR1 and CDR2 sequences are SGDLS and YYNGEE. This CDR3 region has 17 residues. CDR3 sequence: CASSATPARVSGNTIYF. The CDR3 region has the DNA TGTGCCAGCAGCGCGACCCCCGCCAGGGTGTCTGGAAACACCATATATTTT.

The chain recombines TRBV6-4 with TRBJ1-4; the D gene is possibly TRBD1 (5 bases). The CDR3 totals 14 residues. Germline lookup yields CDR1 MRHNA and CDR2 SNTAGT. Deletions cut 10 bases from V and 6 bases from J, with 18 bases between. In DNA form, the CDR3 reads TGTGCCACAGCGGGGGATCGGCGTTATGAAAAACTGTTTTTT. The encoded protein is CATAGDRRYEKLFF.